This T cell receptor beta chain comes out of a study of T-cell reconstitution after alpha-beta-depleted transplantation in children (dated by TCRdb to the mid-2010s). In terms of the full investigation: The study quantitatively tracked T-cell immune reconstitution after TCRalphabeta/CD19-depleted allogeneic hematopoietic cell transplantation in children using TCR repertoire profiling.

Libraries were prepared through PCR. Reads for this sample came from an Illumina HiSeq 2500. TCR libraries were prepared with molecular barcoding, using unique molecular identifiers to normalize TCRbeta repertoire quantification. TCRdb handled the public reads itself, with Q25 trimming in fastp and clone calling in MiXCR, and kept productive beta chains. CDR3 protein sequences are deduplicated, and each keeps its most common genes and DNA. A total of around 360,000 distinct CDR3 sequences appear in this sample, 10% of them only once. The top ten constitute less than 2.5% of the sample. In the germline V gene, CDR1 corresponds to SQVTM and CDR2 to ANQGSEA. The trim is 0 bases for V and 1 base for J, with a gap of 15 bases between the germline ends. The CDR3 spans 16 residues, from the cysteine through the phenylalanine. Just CDR3 DNA is preserved here, 48 bases in frame from base 1. On this clonotype: Its specific antigen is unknown. No much larger clone is present one base from it, and per-base qualities are unavailable.

The clonotype comes from a human donor who donated a stem cell graft to a child with acute lymphoblastic leukemia. The starting material was PBMCs from the stem cell graft donor, obtained from the stem cell graft. The rearrangement joined TRBV29-1 to TRBJ1-1; TRBD1 is a possible D gene, resting on 6 matching bases. The CDR3 in this case is CSVEDPSLQGNTEAFF. The sequence in DNA is TGCAGCGTTGAAGATCCCTCCCTACAGGGGAACACTGAAGCTTTCTTT.